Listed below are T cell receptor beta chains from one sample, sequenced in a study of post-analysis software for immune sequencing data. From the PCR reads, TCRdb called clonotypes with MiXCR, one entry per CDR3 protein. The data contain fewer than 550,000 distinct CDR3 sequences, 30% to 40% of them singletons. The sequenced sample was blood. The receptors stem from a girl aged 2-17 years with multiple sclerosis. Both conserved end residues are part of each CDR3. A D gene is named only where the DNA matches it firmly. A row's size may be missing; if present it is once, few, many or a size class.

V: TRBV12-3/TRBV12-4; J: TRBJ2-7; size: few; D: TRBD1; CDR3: CASSRIPGTGGDEQYF; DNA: TGTGCCAGCAGCAGGATCCCCGGGACAGGAGGAGACGAGCAGTACTTC
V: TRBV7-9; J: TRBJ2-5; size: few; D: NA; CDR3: CASSAETRVTETQYF; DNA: TGTGCCAGCAGCGCCGAAACCCGGGTAACAGAGACCCAGTACTTC
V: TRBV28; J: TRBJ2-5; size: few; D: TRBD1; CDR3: CATRGDRVETQYF; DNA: TGTGCCACCAGAGGGGACAGGGTGGAGACCCAGTACTTC
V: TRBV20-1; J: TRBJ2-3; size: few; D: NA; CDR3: CSARDLLGMVTDTQYF; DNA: TGCAGTGCTAGAGATCTTTTGGGGATGGTAACAGATACGCAGTATTTT
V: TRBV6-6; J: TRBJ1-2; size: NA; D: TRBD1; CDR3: CASIRGQNYGYTF; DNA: TGTGCCAGCATCAGGGGGCAGAACTATGGCTACACCTTC
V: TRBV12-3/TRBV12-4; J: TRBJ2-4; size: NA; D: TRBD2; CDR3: CASGIAGGDIQYF; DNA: TGTGCCAGCGGTATAGCGGGTGGGGACATTCAGTACTTC
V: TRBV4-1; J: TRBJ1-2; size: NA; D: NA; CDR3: CASSQPSEEYGYTF; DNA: TGCGCCAGCAGCCAGCCATCCGAGGAGTATGGCTACACCTTC
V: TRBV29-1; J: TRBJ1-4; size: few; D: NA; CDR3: CSVEAGSGEKLFF; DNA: TGCAGCGTTGAAGCGGGCTCAGGCGAAAAACTGTTTTTT
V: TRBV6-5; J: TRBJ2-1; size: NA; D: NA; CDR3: CASSYGTTLDEQFF; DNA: TGTGCCAGCAGTTATGGGACCACGTTAGATGAGCAGTTCTTC
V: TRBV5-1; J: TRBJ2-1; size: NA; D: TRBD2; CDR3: CASSSSGVAVYNEQFF; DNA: TGCGCCAGCAGCTCTAGCGGGGTGGCAGTCTACAATGAGCAGTTCTTC
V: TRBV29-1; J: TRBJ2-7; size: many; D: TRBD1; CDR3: CSVEGATGGQGSYEQYF; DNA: TGCAGCGTTGAAGGGGCCACGGGGGGACAGGGCTCCTACGAGCAGTACTTC
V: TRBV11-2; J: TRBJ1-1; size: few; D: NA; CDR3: CASSFGEDRNTEAFF; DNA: TGTGCCAGCAGCTTCGGGGAGGACAGGAACACTGAAGCTTTCTTT
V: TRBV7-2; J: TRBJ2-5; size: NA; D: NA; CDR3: CASSLVVWRGGLQETQYF; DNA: TGTGCCAGCAGCTTAGTTGTCTGGCGCGGGGGCCTACAAGAGACCCAGTACTTC
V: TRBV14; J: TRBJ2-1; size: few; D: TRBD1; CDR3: CASSPGQGFYNEQFF; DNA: TGTGCCAGCAGCCCGGGACAGGGGTTTTACAATGAGCAGTTCTTC
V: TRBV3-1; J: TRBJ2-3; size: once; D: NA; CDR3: CASSPPRGQPHTDTQYF; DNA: TGTGCCAGCAGCCCTCCTAGGGGACAACCCCACACAGATACGCAGTATTTT
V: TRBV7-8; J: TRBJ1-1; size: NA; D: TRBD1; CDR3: CASGPTGVNTEAFF; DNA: TGTGCCAGCGGGCCGACAGGGGTGAACACTGAAGCTTTCTTT
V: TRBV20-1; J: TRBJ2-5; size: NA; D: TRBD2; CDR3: CSASTSGETQYF; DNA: TGCAGTGCTAGTACTAGCGGAGAGACCCAGTACTTC
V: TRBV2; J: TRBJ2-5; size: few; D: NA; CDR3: CASSDWGSETQYF; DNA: TGTGCCAGCAGTGATTGGGGTAGCGAGACCCAGTACTTC
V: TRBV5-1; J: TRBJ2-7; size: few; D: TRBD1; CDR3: CASSDGTAYEQYF; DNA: TGCGCCAGCAGCGACGGGACAGCCTACGAGCAGTACTTC
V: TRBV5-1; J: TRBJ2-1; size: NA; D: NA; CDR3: CASSLRGTDEQFF; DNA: TGCGCCAGCAGCTTGAGAGGGACGGATGAGCAGTTCTTC
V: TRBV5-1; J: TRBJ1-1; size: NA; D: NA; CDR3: CASSFRQLDMNTEAFF; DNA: TGCGCCAGCAGCTTTAGGCAACTAGACATGAACACTGAAGCTTTCTTT
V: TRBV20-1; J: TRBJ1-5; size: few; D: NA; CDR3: CSARAGSDSNQPQHF; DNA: TGCAGTGCTAGGGCTGGTTCCGATAGCAATCAGCCCCAGCATTTT
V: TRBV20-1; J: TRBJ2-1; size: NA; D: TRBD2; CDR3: CSATQGLSGGADEQFF; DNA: TGCAGTGCGACCCAGGGCCTGAGCGGGGGGGCTGATGAGCAGTTCTTC
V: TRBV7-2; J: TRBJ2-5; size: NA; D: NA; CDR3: CASSPHRDSIGQYF; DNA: TGTGCCAGCAGCCCCCACCGGGACTCCATAGGCCAGTACTTC
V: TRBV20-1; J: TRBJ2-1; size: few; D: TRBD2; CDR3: CSAAGTRDEQFF; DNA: TGCAGTGCGGCCGGGACTAGGGATGAGCAGTTCTTC
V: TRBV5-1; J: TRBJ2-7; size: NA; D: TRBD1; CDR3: CASSLRQGGSYEQYF; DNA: TGCGCCAGCAGCTTGCGACAGGGGGGCTCCTACGAGCAGTACTTC
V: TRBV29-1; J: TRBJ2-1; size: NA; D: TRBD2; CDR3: CSVETRGGWRGTYNEQFF; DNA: TGCAGCGTTGAAACCCGGGGAGGTTGGCGGGGGACCTACAATGAGCAGTTCTTC
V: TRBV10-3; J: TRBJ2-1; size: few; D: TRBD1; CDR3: CAIRNRDSRYSEQFF; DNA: TGTGCCATCCGGAACCGGGACAGTAGGTACAGTGAGCAGTTCTTC
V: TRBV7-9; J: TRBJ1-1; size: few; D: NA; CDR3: CASSLRDKGAFF; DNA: TGTGCCAGCAGCTTACGGGATAAGGGAGCTTTCTTT
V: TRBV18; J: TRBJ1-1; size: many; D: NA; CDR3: CASSPLAATSNTEAFF; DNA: TGTGCCAGCTCACCCCTCGCTGCCACCTCGAACACTGAAGCTTTCTTT
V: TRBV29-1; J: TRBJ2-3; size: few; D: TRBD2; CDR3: CSVGAGGHLSTDTQYF; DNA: TGCAGCGTTGGAGCGGGGGGGCATTTAAGCACAGATACGCAGTATTTT
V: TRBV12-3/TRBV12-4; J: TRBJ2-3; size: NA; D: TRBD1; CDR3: CASSWGGGQGRARAQYF; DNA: TGTGCCAGCAGTTGGGGCGGGGGACAGGGTAGGGCACGGGCGCAGTATTTT
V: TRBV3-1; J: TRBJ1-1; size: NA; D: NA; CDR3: CASSHLTAGEHGEAFF; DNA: TGTGCCAGCAGCCATCTAACAGCGGGGGAGCACGGTGAAGCTTTCTTT
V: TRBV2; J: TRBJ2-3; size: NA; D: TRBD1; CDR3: CASRGDRGADTQYF; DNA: TGTGCCAGCCGAGGGGACAGGGGAGCGGATACGCAGTATTTT
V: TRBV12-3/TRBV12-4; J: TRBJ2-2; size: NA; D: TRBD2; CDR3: CASSLDRGDRTGELFF; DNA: TGTGCCAGCAGCCTAGACCGGGGGGACCGCACCGGGGAGCTGTTTTTT
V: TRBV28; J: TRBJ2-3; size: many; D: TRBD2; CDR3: CASSPRTSGHTDTQYF; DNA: TGTGCCAGCAGTCCCCGGACTAGCGGGCACACAGATACGCAGTATTTT
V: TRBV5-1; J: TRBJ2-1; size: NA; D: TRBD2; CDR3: CASSLGYSGGNEQFF; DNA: TGCGCCAGCAGCTTGGGATATAGCGGGGGCAATGAGCAGTTCTTC
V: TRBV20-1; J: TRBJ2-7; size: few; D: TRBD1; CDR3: CSATTGTPWEQYF; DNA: TGCAGTGCCACGACAGGGACCCCCTGGGAGCAGTACTTC
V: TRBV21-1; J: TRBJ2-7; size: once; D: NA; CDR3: CASSKLSKRTGRRNEQYF; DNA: TGTGCCAGCAGCAAACTAAGTAAACGGACAGGGCGTCGGAACGAGCAGTACTTC
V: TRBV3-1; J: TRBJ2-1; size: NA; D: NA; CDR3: CASSRARLGGSYNEQFF; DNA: TGTGCCAGCAGCCGCGCTAGGTTGGGGGGCTCCTACAATGAGCAGTTCTTC
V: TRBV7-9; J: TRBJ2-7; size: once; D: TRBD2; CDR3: CASSRPRTSDSYEQYF; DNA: TGTGCCAGCAGCCGTCCTAGGACTAGCGATTCCTACGAGCAGTACTTC
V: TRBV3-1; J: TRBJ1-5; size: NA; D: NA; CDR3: CASSPYPQGIQPQHF; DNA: TGTGCCAGCAGCCCGTATCCACAGGGAATTCAGCCCCAGCATTTT
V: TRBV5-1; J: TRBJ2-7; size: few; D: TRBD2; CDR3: CASSAGLAGGLPEQYF; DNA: TGCGCCAGCAGCGCCGGACTAGCGGGGGGGCTTCCCGAGCAGTACTTC
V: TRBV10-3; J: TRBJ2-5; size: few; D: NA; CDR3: CAISESELETQYF; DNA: TGTGCCATCAGTGAGTCGGAGTTAGAGACCCAGTACTTC
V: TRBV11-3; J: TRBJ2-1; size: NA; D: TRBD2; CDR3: CASSLLAVGGDPYNEQFF; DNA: TGTGCCAGCAGCCTACTCGCTGTCGGGGGGGACCCCTACAATGAGCAGTTCTTC
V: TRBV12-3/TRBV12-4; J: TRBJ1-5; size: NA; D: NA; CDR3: CASSRRTVSNQPQHF; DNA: TGTGCCAGCAGCCGTAGGACAGTTAGCAATCAGCCCCAGCATTTT
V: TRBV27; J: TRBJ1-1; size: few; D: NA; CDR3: CASSLNRLNTEAFF; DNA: TGTGCCAGCAGTTTAAACAGGCTGAACACTGAAGCTTTCTTT
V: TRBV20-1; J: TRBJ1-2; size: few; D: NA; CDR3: CRPGHGYTF; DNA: TGCAGGCCGGGGCATGGCTACACCTTC